Listed below are T cell receptor beta chains from one sample, sequenced in a study of yellow fever vaccine responses in identical twins. TCRdb independently ran MiXCR on the RT-PCR reads; one entry per CDR3 protein. The table records 30,000 to 40,000 distinct CDR3 sequences, almost 60% of them present only once. This specimen was T cells from blood (PBMCs), unsorted or a sorted subset (not recorded which), taken before or after yellow fever vaccination (not recorded which). The receptors derive from a young woman who received the yellow fever vaccine. Each CDR3 is given without its conserved first and last residue. The D gene is left open where the match is weak.

V,D,J,CDR3
TRBV12-3/TRBV12-4,.,TRBJ2-7,ASSLFPGWEQY
TRBV4-1,TRBD2,TRBJ2-1,ASGIAGGSNEQF
TRBV29-1,TRBD2,TRBJ2-3,SVVGGTSGVLDTQY
TRBV3-1,TRBD2,TRBJ2-1,ASSPLAGANEQF
TRBV12-3/TRBV12-4,.,TRBJ2-5,ASGGWIGYQETQY
TRBV28,.,TRBJ2-3,ASITHKSTDTQY
TRBV20-1,TRBD1,TRBJ2-1,SAEQRGLNEQF
TRBV29-1,.,TRBJ2-1,SVAGYTYNEQF
TRBV3-1,.,TRBJ1-1,ASSQVLATAMNTEAF
TRBV28,.,TRBJ2-3,ASTGRFQNTDTQY
TRBV29-1,.,TRBJ1-1,SVERSRMNTEAF
TRBV3-1,.,TRBJ2-1,ASSLGVPIGNEQF
TRBV2,.,TRBJ2-2,ASRYQENTGELF
TRBV13,TRBD2,TRBJ2-7,ASSVSTSGNYEQY
TRBV27,.,TRBJ1-6,ASSFAGDGPPLH
TRBV13,.,TRBJ1-5,ASTVFNSNQPQH
TRBV29-1,TRBD1,TRBJ2-7,SVASGTVREQY
TRBV7-9,TRBD1,TRBJ2-3,ASSKKQGARTDTQY
TRBV29-1,.,TRBJ2-3,SVGSATDTQY
TRBV18,.,TRBJ1-6,ASSPRQRDGYNSPLH
TRBV6-1,TRBD1,TRBJ2-5,ASSAPGTGAETQY
TRBV29-1,.,TRBJ2-7,SVVLLSRYEQY
TRBV6-1,.,TRBJ2-7,ASRSNNYEQY
TRBV28,TRBD2,TRBJ2-5,ASSHKAGEETQY
TRBV19,.,TRBJ1-2,ASSIAGYDYGYT
TRBV11-3,TRBD2,TRBJ2-5,ASSLGFAGLAVQETQY
TRBV29-1,TRBD2,TRBJ2-3,SAGLATDTQY
TRBV18,.,TRBJ1-1,ASSPGVVEAF
TRBV11-2,TRBD2,TRBJ2-3,ASSLVGGFYTDTQY
TRBV4-1,.,TRBJ2-1,ASSLSINYNEQF
TRBV10-3,.,TRBJ1-2,AISESGRNYGYT
TRBV20-1,TRBD2,TRBJ2-1,SARRASGRGYNEQF
TRBV7-7,.,TRBJ2-2,ASSLSIRGASNTGELF
TRBV18,.,TRBJ1-1,ASSARRGGDTEAF
TRBV4-2,.,TRBJ2-1,ASSQDDGEDYNEQF
TRBV12-3/TRBV12-4,.,TRBJ1-1,ASSSRWKANTEAF
TRBV2,.,TRBJ2-2,ASSVRDTGELF
TRBV20-1,TRBD2,TRBJ2-3,SASRTSGGNTQY
TRBV13,.,TRBJ2-2,ASSFRGLTGELF
TRBV29-1,.,TRBJ2-1,SVGTREQF
TRBV18,TRBD1,TRBJ2-2,ASSQGQGPGELF
TRBV20-1,.,TRBJ2-1,SASRAGGNEQF
TRBV11-3,TRBD2,TRBJ2-3,ASKAGLAGGADTQY
TRBV7-6,.,TRBJ1-5,ASSSGTNQPQH
TRBV18,TRBD1,TRBJ2-7,ASSPGQVTYEQY
TRBV9,.,TRBJ2-3,ASSGGGTDTQY
TRBV6-1,TRBD2,TRBJ2-1,ASSIAGGPGEQF
TRBV2,.,TRBJ2-7,ASSEASTYEQY
TRBV7-7,.,TRBJ2-3,ASSPGAPGSDTQY
TRBV5-6,.,TRBJ1-3,ASSLGGRGDTIY
TRBV24-1,TRBD2,TRBJ2-2,ATRRGARTGELF
TRBV6-1,TRBD2,TRBJ2-1,GSSPQGVASGRWNEQF
TRBV6-2/TRBV6-3,.,TRBJ2-3,ASSYGRILTDTQY
TRBV29-1,.,TRBJ2-1,SARGPLPGPLTPKGDEQF
TRBV11-1,.,TRBJ2-1,ASNAGSKYNEQF
TRBV19,.,TRBJ2-7,ASSRLGEQY
TRBV29-1,.,TRBJ2-7,SVGSPYEQY
TRBV19,.,TRBJ1-5,ASSSLGQPQH
TRBV6-4,.,TRBJ2-1,ASSDSGTHSYNEQF
TRBV15,TRBD1,TRBJ1-1,ATSRRQGLNTEAF